This T cell receptor (beta chain) was recorded in a study of blood T cell repertoires in COVID-19. About the research overall: From T cells, B-cell-depleted T cells, or PBMCs came the material, which was cDNA or gDNA.

Original data processing: Quantification of nucleated cells was approximated via reference gene primer amplification. Data came from immunoSEQ multiplex PCR; TCRdb stores just in-frame clones and leaves some out. V and J calls and clone size follow that table, whereas D and trimming were derived from the DNA. The sample has approximately 190,000 clones, 84% seen once. Germline V gene sequence: CDR1 SGDLS, CDR2 YYNGEE. The CDR3 has 14 residues. V lost 3 bases to trimming and J lost 2 bases, with 8 bases between them. Sequences were obtained from PBMCs or T cells enriched from blood (not recorded which). V and J are TRBV9 and TRBJ1-4, with D perhaps TRBD1 (5 bases). The origin of this receptor is a woman aged 25 to 39 who had been exposed to COVID-19. The CDR3 sequence: CASSGGSTNEKLFF. The CDR3 DNA reads as TGTGCCAGCAGCGGGGGCTCTACTAATGAAAAACTGTTTTTT.